The next 8 T cell receptor beta chains were all read from a single sample in a study of early T cells in non-severe SARS-CoV-2 infection. Via MiXCR, TCRdb re-called the 5' RACE reads, giving one row per CDR3 protein. The sample contains 100,000 to 120,000 distinct CDR3 sequences, around an eighth of which appear only once. The sequencing sample was made of whole blood. The receptors stem from an adult who was a healthcare worker with PCR-confirmed SARS-CoV-2 infection or an uninfected control (not recorded which).

The V call is TRBV6-4, the J call TRBJ2-1; possibly TRBD2 for D (7 bases). Trimming took off 8 bases at V and 10 bases at J, with 12 bases between the two ends. There are 11 residues in the CDR3. Germline V lookup: CDR1 MRHNA, CDR2 SNTAGT. CDR3 sequence (DNA): TGTGCCAGCGAAGGGGGGGGAGAGCAGTTCTTC. It yields the protein CASEGGGEQFF.

This clonotype has a handful of counts. The chain employs TRBV6-5 and TRBJ1-4, with 7 bases that match TRBD1. CDR1 is MNHEY and CDR2 is SVGAGI in the germline V gene. With V trimmed by 0 bases and J by 8 bases, 18 bases remained unmatched. The CDR3 sequence is 19 residues long. The CDR3 nucleotides are TGTGCCAGCAGTTACTCGAGGGCAGGGGGGCCGGGTTCGAGGGAAAAACTGTTTTTT. This gives the protein CASSYSRAGGPGSREKLFF.

This chain joins TRBV6-5 and TRBJ1-2; 7 bases line up with TRBD1. The CDR3 spans 17 residues. V trimming: 4 bases; J trimming: 2 bases; junction bases outside the gene matches: 13. The V gene's germline CDR1 is MNHEY and CDR2 SVGAGI. The CDR3 nucleotides read TGTGCCAGCAGTTCACAGGGGCCGCATTTCGAAAACTATGGCTACACCTTC. Its translation: CASSSQGPHFENYGYTF.

This chain joins TRBV5-6 and TRBJ2-7; 8 bases are shared with TRBD2. This CDR3 contains 17 residues. The ends lost 1 base at V and 5 bases at J; junction bases unmatched: 14. Germline CDR1 reads SGHDT; CDR2 reads YYEEEE. The CDR3 loop is CASSLWVREGRRNEQYF. In DNA, the CDR3 is TGTGCCAGCAGCTTGTGGGTTCGGGAGGGCCGAAGGAACGAGCAGTACTTC. Using reference TRBV5-6 and TRBJ2-7 for the parts outside the CDR3, the full variable domain is DAGVTQSPTHLIKTRGQQVTLRCSPKSGHDTVSWYQQALGQGPQFIFQYYEEEERQRGNFPDRFSGHQFPNYSSELNVNALLLGDSALYLCASSLWVREGRRNEQYFGPGTRLTVT.

In this sample, this clonotype turned up a few times. The chain joins TRBV12-3 or TRBV12-4 to TRBJ2-7, with TRBD1 identical over 7 bases. This CDR3 comprises 15 residues. V lost 1 base, J lost 2 bases, and 5 bases stayed unmatched. In DNA form, the CDR3 reads TGTGCCAGCAGTTTAGACGGGACAGCGACCTACGAGCAGTACTTC. Protein: CASSLDGTATYEQYF.

The chain combines TRBV10-3 with TRBJ2-7; 10 bases are a match to TRBD2. The CDR3 is 14 amino acids. Germline trimming cut 4 bases from V and 3 bases from J; bases unmatched to any gene: 3. Germline V gives CDR1 ENHRY, CDR2 SYGVKD. CDR3 in DNA: TGTGCCATCAGTGCTAGCGGGAGTGACTACGAGCAGTACTTC. Residues: CAISASGSDYEQYF.

The chain uses TRBV29-1 and TRBJ1-1; D is unclear. CDR3 length equals 11 residues. Trimming removed 1 base at V and 7 bases at J, with 7 bases between. Looked up from germline, CDR1 is SQVTM and CDR2 is ANQGSEA. DNA of the CDR3: TGCAGCGTTGAAGGGCGAAATGAAGCTTTCTTT. Its translation is CSVEGRNEAFF. Full variable domain (outside the CDR3, taken from reference TRBV29-1 and TRBJ1-1): SAVISQKPSRDICQRGTSLTIQCQVDSQVTMMFWYRQQPGQSLTLIATANQGSEATYESGFVIDKFPISRPNLTFSTLTVSNMSPEDSSIYLCSVEGRNEAFFGQGTRLTVV.

This clonotype was counted ten times or more. The rearrangement links TRBV11-2 to TRBJ2-4; the D call may be TRBD1 or TRBD2 (5 bases each). Deletions cut 5 bases from V and 4 bases from J, with 15 bases between. CDR1 is SGHAT and CDR2 is FQNNGV in the germline V gene. The CDR3 is 15 residues long. As DNA, the CDR3 is TGTGCCAGCAGCCCTCCCGGGACGGTGAAAAACATTCAGTACTTC. It is translated as CASSPPGTVKNIQYF.